These 6 T cell receptor beta chains came from one sample sequenced in a study of T cell responses to AZD1222 COVID-19 vaccine. TCRdb's table, derived via immunoSEQ multiplex PCR, lists solely in-frame clones and lacks some. The table lists about 150,000 clones, around 93% of them singletons. This specimen consisted of peripheral blood, obtained on day 0 of AZD1222 vaccination. All receptors derive from an adult in good health.

The genes are TRBV25-1 and TRBJ1-2, with TRBD1 matching 12 bases. This CDR3 region has 15 residues. Germline lookup yields CDR1 MGHDK and CDR2 SYGVNS. Trimming at V came to 4 bases and at J to 8 bases, leaving 8 bases not matched to a gene. The CDR3 DNA reads as TGTGCCAGCAGTGTAGCGGGACAGGGGGCTGGAGGCTACACCTTC. Amino acids: CASSVAGQGAGGYTF.

The chain couples TRBV3-1 (or the pseudogene TRBV3-2) to TRBJ1-3, with D possibly matching TRBD1 (5 bases). CDR1 and CDR2 (germline): LGHDT, YNNKEL (reference sequence). The CDR3 loop spans 14 amino acids. V was trimmed by 1 base and J by 10 bases, leaving 14 bases between them. The DNA for the CDR3 is TGTGCCAGCAGCCAAGTGGCAGGGAAAGTTACCATATATTTT. As protein: CASSQVAGKVTIYF.

The CDR3 nucleotides are TGTGCCAGTTGGGACTACATCTCCTACGAGCAGTACTTC. Translation: CASWDYISYEQYF. The rearrangement uses TRBV6-5 and TRBJ2-7, with 7 bases aligning to TRBD2. Germline loops: CDR1 MNHEY, CDR2 SVGAGI. Trimming took 9 bases from V and 0 from J; bases not matched to a gene: 5. The CDR3 totals 13 residues.

The chain combines TRBV5-1 with TRBJ1-1; possible D gene TRBD1, 5 bases. CDR1 is SGHRS, CDR2 YFSETQ, per germline. The CDR3 runs 16 residues. Trimming removed 0 bases from V and 5 bases from J, with 17 bases in between. CDR3 in amino acids: CASSLAGPGGGTEAFF. Here the CDR3 DNA reads TGCGCCAGCAGCTTGGCGGGCCCCGGGGGGGGTACTGAAGCTTTCTTT.

The genes are TRBV6-2 or TRBV6-3 and TRBJ1-2; no clear D. The CDR3 consists of 16 residues. V was shortened by 2 bases and J by 7 bases, with 20 bases between the two germline ends. Germline V gene data show CDR1 as MNHEY and CDR2 as SVGEGT. The CDR3 protein is CASSYATILSGSGYTF. The CDR3 coding sequence is TGTGCCAGCAGTTACGCAACAATCTTGAGCGGGTCTGGCTACACCTTC.

The chain combines TRBV11-2 with TRBJ1-3; TRBD1 agrees at 9 bases. Germline-derived CDR1 and CDR2 are SGHAT and FQNNGV. Trimming cost V 6 bases and J 1 base; bases outside gene matches: 7. The CDR3 runs to 16 residues. Written as DNA, the CDR3 is TGTGCCAGCAGGAACCCGGGACAGGGATCTGGAAACACCATATATTTT. This translates into CASRNPGQGSGNTIYF. Full variable domain (remainder filled in from reference TRBV11-2 and TRBJ1-3): EAGVAQSPRYKIIEKRQSVAFWCNPISGHATLYWYQQILGQGPKLLIQFQNNGVVDDSQLPKDRFSAERLKGVDSTLKIQPAKLEDSAVYLCASRNPGQGSGNTIYFGEGSWLTVV.